A selection of T cell receptor beta chains follows, all from one sample in a study of lymphopenia after photon versus proton radiotherapy. Assay used: immunoSEQ multiplex PCR; TCRdb lists only in-frame clones, some missing. Among roughly 30,000 clones listed, roughly 90% were seen once. The sample here was peripheral blood, taken from a patient treated with photon-based radiotherapy. The receptors were gathered from a woman between 45 and 60 years old with pancreatic cancer. Each CDR3 is given with its conserved first and last residue. The D gene is left open where the match is weak. A clone size is listed for some rows: how often the clone was seen (once, few, many), or a class if it is expanded.

j_call: TRBJ2-3
v_call: TRBV6-5
d_call: NA
clone_size: NA
cdr3_aa: CASSFGGADTQYF
cdr3_nt: TGTGCCAGCAGTTTCGGAGGCGCAGATACGCAGTATTTT

j_call: TRBJ1-2
v_call: TRBV30
d_call: NA
clone_size: NA
cdr3_aa: CAWRPGTSGYTF
cdr3_nt: TGTGCCTGGAGGCCCGGGACTTCTGGCTACACCTTC

j_call: TRBJ2-3
v_call: TRBV6-4
d_call: TRBD2
clone_size: NA
cdr3_aa: CASSPSGSTDTQYF
cdr3_nt: TGTGCCAGCAGTCCTAGCGGGAGCACAGATACGCAGTATTTT

j_call: TRBJ2-3
v_call: TRBV27
d_call: NA
clone_size: NA
cdr3_aa: CASSFSAGDTQYF
cdr3_nt: TGTGCCAGCAGTTTCTCGGCGGGAGATACGCAGTATTTT

j_call: TRBJ2-7
v_call: TRBV4-1
d_call: TRBD1
clone_size: NA
cdr3_aa: CASSLGQGSAYEQYF
cdr3_nt: TGCGCCAGCAGCCTCGGACAGGGTTCGGCCTACGAGCAGTACTTC

j_call: TRBJ2-7
v_call: TRBV7-2
d_call: NA
clone_size: NA
cdr3_aa: CASSPTTGSYEQYF
cdr3_nt: TGTGCCAGCAGCCCAACGACGGGATCCTACGAGCAGTACTTC

j_call: TRBJ2-7
v_call: TRBV6-1
d_call: NA
clone_size: once
cdr3_aa: CASSAEGLDEQYF
cdr3_nt: TGTGCCAGCAGTGCAGAAGGTCTCGACGAGCAGTACTTC

j_call: TRBJ2-7
v_call: TRBV28
d_call: NA
clone_size: NA
cdr3_aa: CASSLGDEQYF
cdr3_nt: TGTGCCAGCAGTTTGGGGGACGAGCAGTACTTC

j_call: TRBJ1-5
v_call: TRBV18
d_call: NA
clone_size: NA
cdr3_aa: CASSPRKQAVGPQHF
cdr3_nt: TGTGCCAGCTCACCACGCAAACAGGCCGTAGGGCCCCAGCATTTT

j_call: TRBJ1-1
v_call: TRBV30
d_call: NA
clone_size: NA
cdr3_aa: CAWTPREARNTEAFF
cdr3_nt: TGTGCCTGGACTCCCCGGGAAGCAAGGAACACTGAAGCTTTCTTT

j_call: TRBJ2-1
v_call: TRBV27
d_call: TRBD1
clone_size: NA
cdr3_aa: CASSLPAGQGYNEQFF
cdr3_nt: TGTGCCAGCAGTCTACCAGCGGGACAGGGGTACAATGAGCAGTTCTTC

j_call: TRBJ2-2
v_call: TRBV7-9
d_call: NA
clone_size: NA
cdr3_aa: CASSSTGFTGELFF
cdr3_nt: TGTGCCAGCAGCTCTACAGGGTTCACCGGGGAGCTGTTTTTT

j_call: TRBJ1-2
v_call: TRBV7-9
d_call: NA
clone_size: once
cdr3_aa: CASSSSTGNYGYTF
cdr3_nt: TGTGCCAGCAGCTCATCTACAGGGAACTATGGCTACACCTTC

j_call: TRBJ2-4
v_call: TRBV19
d_call: TRBD1
clone_size: NA
cdr3_aa: CASSWDRNIQYF
cdr3_nt: TGTGCCAGTAGTTGGGACAGAAACATTCAGTACTTC

j_call: TRBJ2-7
v_call: TRBV28
d_call: NA
clone_size: once
cdr3_aa: CATRPYQRPNIYEQYF
cdr3_nt: TGTGCCACCAGACCTTACCAACGGCCCAACATCTACGAGCAGTACTTC

j_call: TRBJ1-2
v_call: TRBV27
d_call: TRBD1
clone_size: NA
cdr3_aa: CASSLPGGRGYTF
cdr3_nt: TGTGCCAGCAGTTTACCAGGGGGCCGTGGCTACACCTTC

j_call: TRBJ2-7
v_call: TRBV2
d_call: NA
clone_size: few
cdr3_aa: CASLREVVSYEQYF
cdr3_nt: TGTGCCAGCTTAAGGGAGGTAGTCTCCTACGAGCAGTACTTC

j_call: TRBJ1-1
v_call: TRBV28
d_call: TRBD1
clone_size: NA
cdr3_aa: CASSFPGIGTGGGIEAFF
cdr3_nt: TGTGCCAGCAGTTTTCCCGGCATAGGGACAGGGGGCGGAATTGAAGCTTTCTTT

j_call: TRBJ2-1
v_call: TRBV7-2
d_call: NA
clone_size: NA
cdr3_aa: CASSPRAGMEQFF
cdr3_nt: TGTGCCAGCAGCCCTCGGGCGGGCATGGAGCAGTTCTTC

j_call: TRBJ2-1
v_call: TRBV10-3
d_call: TRBD2
clone_size: NA
cdr3_aa: CAISPYGIAGVHEQFF
cdr3_nt: TGTGCCATCAGTCCCTACGGGATAGCGGGAGTTCATGAGCAGTTCTTC

j_call: TRBJ2-7
v_call: TRBV4-1
d_call: NA
clone_size: once
cdr3_aa: CASSQDIQRHPYEQYF
cdr3_nt: TGCGCCAGCAGCCAAGACATCCAGCGCCACCCCTACGAGCAGTACTTC

j_call: TRBJ2-1
v_call: TRBV4-3
d_call: NA
clone_size: NA
cdr3_aa: CASSQVVPGADNEQFF
cdr3_nt: TGCGCCAGCAGCCAAGTAGTTCCCGGAGCGGACAATGAGCAGTTCTTC

j_call: TRBJ2-7
v_call: TRBV27
d_call: TRBD2
clone_size: NA
cdr3_aa: CASSQPTSGHAYEQYF
cdr3_nt: TGTGCCAGCAGTCAGCCGACTAGCGGACACGCGTACGAGCAGTACTTC

j_call: TRBJ1-4
v_call: TRBV19
d_call: NA
clone_size: NA
cdr3_aa: CASSIVQMDSPKLFF
cdr3_nt: TGTGCCAGTAGTATTGTTCAGATGGACAGCCCCAAACTGTTTTTT

j_call: TRBJ1-5
v_call: TRBV18
d_call: TRBD1
clone_size: NA
cdr3_aa: CASSPSARGRNQPQHF
cdr3_nt: TGTGCCAGCTCACCCTCCGCCAGGGGGCGTAATCAGCCCCAGCATTTT

j_call: TRBJ2-5
v_call: TRBV19
d_call: NA
clone_size: once
cdr3_aa: CASFKVWQNQETQYF
cdr3_nt: TGTGCCAGTTTCAAAGTTTGGCAGAACCAAGAGACCCAGTACTTC

j_call: TRBJ2-3
v_call: TRBV6-4
d_call: TRBD2
clone_size: few
cdr3_aa: CASSALAGSDTQYF
cdr3_nt: TGTGCCAGCAGTGCACTAGCGGGATCTGATACGCAGTATTTT

j_call: TRBJ1-5
v_call: TRBV5-8
d_call: NA
clone_size: NA
cdr3_aa: CASSPLQGYRGQPQHF
cdr3_nt: TGTGCCAGCAGCCCGTTACAGGGTTACCGAGGTCAGCCCCAGCATTTT

j_call: TRBJ2-5
v_call: TRBV27
d_call: NA
clone_size: few
cdr3_aa: CASSSQETQYF
cdr3_nt: TGTGCCAGCAGTTCCCAAGAGACCCAGTACTTC

j_call: TRBJ2-3
v_call: TRBV5-1
d_call: NA
clone_size: NA
cdr3_aa: CASSSEVAGTDTQYF
cdr3_nt: TGCGCCAGCAGCTCCGAGGTCGCGGGGACAGATACGCAGTATTTT

j_call: TRBJ2-3
v_call: TRBV11-1
d_call: NA
clone_size: NA
cdr3_aa: CASSNQLPQDTQYF
cdr3_nt: TGTGCCAGCAGCAACCAGTTGCCTCAAGATACGCAGTATTTT

j_call: TRBJ2-2
v_call: TRBV7-2
d_call: NA
clone_size: NA
cdr3_aa: CASSWGDSPNTGELFF
cdr3_nt: TGTGCCAGCAGCTGGGGGGACAGTCCGAACACCGGGGAGCTGTTTTTT

j_call: TRBJ1-2
v_call: TRBV11-2
d_call: NA
clone_size: NA
cdr3_aa: CASSLEAFNYGYTF
cdr3_nt: TGTGCCAGCAGCTTAGAGGCTTTTAACTATGGCTACACCTTC

j_call: TRBJ2-1
v_call: TRBV27
d_call: TRBD2
clone_size: NA
cdr3_aa: CASSSADLAGGRYNEQFF
cdr3_nt: TGTGCCAGCAGTTCAGCTGACCTAGCGGGAGGGCGTTACAATGAGCAGTTCTTC

j_call: TRBJ2-1
v_call: TRBV19
d_call: NA
clone_size: NA
cdr3_aa: CASSQERMWSEQFF
cdr3_nt: TGTGCCAGTAGTCAAGAAAGGATGTGGAGTGAGCAGTTCTTC

j_call: TRBJ1-2
v_call: TRBV5-1
d_call: NA
clone_size: NA
cdr3_aa: CASSWGTANYGYTF
cdr3_nt: TGCGCCAGCAGCTGGGGGACGGCTAACTATGGCTACACCTTC

j_call: TRBJ1-2
v_call: TRBV5-1
d_call: TRBD1
clone_size: NA
cdr3_aa: CASSFSGTGEGYTF
cdr3_nt: TGCGCCAGCAGCTTCTCCGGCACAGGGGAAGGCTACACCTTC

j_call: TRBJ2-2
v_call: TRBV19
d_call: TRBD1
clone_size: NA
cdr3_aa: CASTPDRPGELFF
cdr3_nt: TGTGCCAGTACCCCGGACAGGCCCGGGGAGCTGTTTTTT

j_call: TRBJ2-4
v_call: TRBV29-1
d_call: NA
clone_size: NA
cdr3_aa: CSVTRDTPNIQYF
cdr3_nt: TGCAGCGTGACCCGGGACACTCCAAACATTCAGTACTTC

j_call: TRBJ1-5
v_call: TRBV11-3
d_call: NA
clone_size: few
cdr3_aa: CASSLEFNQPQHF
cdr3_nt: TGTGCCAGCAGCTTAGAATTCAATCAGCCCCAGCATTTT

j_call: TRBJ1-3
v_call: TRBV5-6
d_call: NA
clone_size: NA
cdr3_aa: CASSFQAGNTIYF
cdr3_nt: TGTGCCAGCAGCTTCCAGGCTGGAAACACCATATATTTT

j_call: TRBJ1-1
v_call: TRBV29-1
d_call: NA
clone_size: NA
cdr3_aa: CGADRSNTEAFF
cdr3_nt: TGCGGAGCAGACAGATCGAACACTGAAGCTTTCTTT